The subject of this entry is one T cell receptor beta chain. Its antigen is unknown. Per-base quality was not reported, and no clone a single base away is much larger than it. This record comes from a study of a mutant IDH1 vaccine in newly diagnosed glioma (dated by TCRdb to 2020 to 2023). Regarding the complete study: Vaccination started 4-6 weeks after radiotherapy alone, or was given together with temozolomide cycles in the groups whose treatment included chemotherapy. Of the 32 patients who were treated, about 60% were male and roughly 38% were female, and the mean age was about 40 years. Before enrollment, patients had received standard therapy of radiotherapy alone, temozolomide alone, or radiochemotherapy with temozolomide; most received the combination. The week-35 safety follow-up was designated visit V12, and the week-47 end of study was designated visit V13. Peripheral blood was collected at six visits: V03 (baseline), V05, V07, V10, V12 and V13. Longitudinal TCRB deep sequencing was done for some 25 treated patients, wherever samples were available for exploratory analyses.

Results the study describes overall, beyond this receptor: Availability determined which PBMC samples were chosen for TCRB deep sequencing. Pseudoprogression seemed to be unrelated to changes in the top peripheral T cell clonotypes found by TCRB sequencing. Vaccine-induced immune responses across multiple MHC alleles were detected in 85% to 95% of patients. The authors stated that sample limitations prevented analyses of patient blood samples from being reproduced.

Receptor amplification or capture employed the immunoSEQ multiplex PCR assay. The hsTCRB Kit was used according to the manufacturer's protocol to amplify rearranged TCR beta chain sequences. An Illumina MiSeq was used to sequence the TCRB libraries. The paper's data handling went like this. The kit vendor's proprietary platform handled demultiplexing, trimming and gene mapping. TCRdb limited this immuneACCESS table to in-frame rearrangements with V and J called. A share of clones is missing; checked studies link under half to unresolved V genes, and the rest is unexplained. That table is the source of V, J and clone size, and D and trimming were worked out from the DNA. Within this sample are 8,500 to 14,000 clones, with roughly four fifths of them counted one time only. The ten largest clones capture around 18% of the sample. Measured from the cysteine to the phenylalanine, the CDR3 is 15 residues long. The only DNA kept is the CDR3, 45 bases in frame from the first base. Germline trimming: 2 bases from V, 5 bases from J; junction bases outside gene matches: 5. In the germline V gene, CDR1 corresponds to MGHRA and CDR2 to YSYEKL.

Read against the paper, the sample's time point label means: week 47, end of study. A 20-mer mutant IDH1 peptide at 300 micrograms in Montanide made up each vaccine dose, which was injected subcutaneously together with topical imiquimod. Patients were given eight vaccinations, in weeks 1, 3, 5, 7, 11, 15, 19 and 23, which matched visits V03 through V10. All donors had newly diagnosed IDH1-mutant astrocytomas of WHO grade 3 or 4 that showed loss of nuclear ATRX. The samples were drawn from NOA16, a multicentre, single-arm, open-label phase I trial in Germany that tested a mutant IDH1 peptide vaccine in humans for the first time. The DNeasy Blood and Tissue Kit was used to extract genomic DNA from EDTA blood for TCRB sequencing.

This sequence originates from a young man with glioma. The chain uses TRBV4-1 and TRBJ2-2; TRBD1 fits 7 bases in the junction. The source was PBMCs, collected from a glioma patient whose treatment included an IDH1 peptide vaccine. The nucleotide sequence is given as TGCGCCAGCAGCCAACCACTACAGGGGACCGGGGAGCTGTTTTTT. Translated, it gives CASSQPLQGTGELFF.